Listed here are 13 T cell receptor beta chains from one sample, sequenced in a study of T cell responses to AZD1222 COVID-19 vaccine. Generated by immunoSEQ multiplex PCR, the TCRdb table keeps only in-frame clones and is missing some. The sample has over 100,000 clones, about 85% seen once. The starting material was peripheral blood, obtained on day 0 of AZD1222 vaccination. These receptors were obtained from an adult in good health.

The chain recombines TRBV19 with TRBJ1-2, with 9 bases matching TRBD1. V gave up 5 bases and J gave up 1 base; unmatched junction bases: 5. The CDR3 length is 15 residues. Germline CDR1 LNHDA, CDR2 SQIVND (reference sequence). DNA for the CDR3: TGTGCCAGTAGTCTTCGGACAGGGGTTAACTATGGCTACACCTTC. Its translation: CASSLRTGVNYGYTF. Complete variable domain (other parts from reference TRBV19 and TRBJ1-2): DGGITQSPKYLFRKEGQNVTLSCEQNLNHDAMYWYRQDPGQGLRLIYYSQIVNDFQKGDIAEGYSVSREKKESFPLTVTSAQKNPTAFYLCASSLRTGVNYGYTFGSGTRLTVV.

The chain is built from TRBV9 and TRBJ2-3; TRBD2 aligns across 10 bases. Germline trimming cut 3 bases from V and 6 bases from J; bases unmatched to any gene: 4. This CDR3 comprises 14 residues. CDR1 and CDR2 (germline): SGDLS, YYNGEE. Written as DNA, the CDR3 is TGTGCCAGCAGCGCTCAAGCGGGGGGGGATACGCAGTATTTT. Its translation: CASSAQAGGDTQYF. The full variable domain, with the rest looked up from reference TRBV9 and TRBJ2-3, is DSGVTQTPKHLITATGQRVTLRCSPRSGDLSVYWYQQSLDQGLQFLIQYYNGEERAKGNILERFSAQQFPDLHSELNLSSLELGDSALYFCASSAQAGGDTQYFGPGTRLTVL.

The chain joins TRBV19 to TRBJ2-5, with 8 nucleotides matching TRBD1. CDR3 length: 15 residues. Looked up from germline, CDR1 is LNHDA and CDR2 is SQIVND (reference sequence). V lost 7 bases to trimming and J lost 4 bases; unmatched junction nucleotides: 11. The CDR3 region is CASTTMQGAAETQYF. The CDR3 region has the DNA TGTGCCAGTACGACCATGCAGGGGGCCGCAGAGACCCAGTACTTC. Based on the CDR3 plus reference TRBV19 and TRBJ2-5, the full variable domain is DGGITQSPKYLFRKEGQNVTLSCEQNLNHDAMYWYRQDPGQGLRLIYYSQIVNDFQKGDIAEGYSVSREKKESFPLTVTSAQKNPTAFYLCASTTMQGAAETQYFGPGTRLLVL.

The chain is built from TRBV6-2 or TRBV6-3 and TRBJ1-5, with 9 nucleotides matching TRBD1. There are 16 residues in the CDR3. With 2 bases clipped from V and 2 bases from J, the junction kept 4 bases outside the gene matches. Germline loops: CDR1 MNHEY, CDR2 SVGEGT. As DNA, the CDR3 is TGTGCCAGCAGTTACCAGGACAGGGGTGGCAATCAGCCCCAGCATTTT. Its protein product is CASSYQDRGGNQPQHF.

This clone was observed a single time. CDR3 loop: CASSPPKRNTEAFF. The CDR3 DNA reads as TGTGCCAGCAGTCCCCCCAAGCGGAACACTGAAGCTTTCTTT. J is TRBJ1-1 and V is TRBV28; no clear D. The CDR3 runs 14 residues. V was shortened by 5 bases and J by 1 base, with 11 bases between the two germline ends. The germline CDR1 and CDR2 sequences are MDHEN and SYDVKM. Supplemented by reference TRBV28 and TRBJ1-1, the full variable domain reads DVKVTQSSRYLVKRTGEKVFLECVQDMDHENMFWYRQDPGLGLRLIYFSYDVKMKEKGDIPEGYSVSREKKERFSLILESASTNQTSMYLCASSPPKRNTEAFFGQGTRLTVV.

This chain links TRBV27 with TRBJ2-6; D is undetermined. V lost 10 bases, J lost 18 bases, and 13 bases lay in between. The CDR3 length is 9 residues. Germline lookup yields CDR1 MNHEY and CDR2 SMNVEV (reference sequence). The CDR3 loop is CATDTLRTF. The CDR3 DNA sequence: TGTGCCACCGACACCCTCCGGACTTTC.

The chain recombines TRBV9 with TRBJ2-2, with 12 bases identical to TRBD1. The CDR3 totals 17 residues. V lost 4 bases and J lost 7; bases outside the gene matches: 11. CDR1 and CDR2 from the germline V gene are SGDLS and YYNGEE. The CDR3 nucleotides read TGTGCCAGCAGCCCGACGGAGGGACAGGGGGCAATCGGGGAGCTGTTTTTT. It encodes CASSPTEGQGAIGELFF. The whole variable domain, filled in from reference TRBV9 and TRBJ2-2, reads DSGVTQTPKHLITATGQRVTLRCSPRSGDLSVYWYQQSLDQGLQFLIQYYNGEERAKGNILERFSAQQFPDLHSELNLSSLELGDSALYFCASSPTEGQGAIGELFFGEGSRLTVL.

The chain carries TRBV6-2 or TRBV6-3 and TRBJ2-7; TRBD1 matches at 11 bases. The germline CDR1 and CDR2 sequences are MNHEY and SVGEGT. J gave up 5 bases and V 4 bases, and 7 bases lay outside the gene matches. The CDR3 loop spans 15 amino acids. This chain's CDR3 is CASSFLDRGRDEQYF. DNA of the CDR3: TGTGCCAGCAGTTTCCTGGACAGGGGGCGCGACGAGCAGTACTTC.

The rearrangement joins TRBV7-2 to TRBJ1-2; 8 bases are shared with TRBD1. Germline CDR1 is SGHTA and CDR2 is FQGNSA. The CDR3 is 15 residues long. V shed 5 bases, J shed 2 bases, and the junction held 7 bases outside the gene matches. CDR3 bases: TGTGCCAGCAGCCGCGCGACAGGGGCGAACTATGGCTACACCTTC. Its translation is CASSRATGANYGYTF.

This chain uses TRBV27 with TRBJ2-1; D tentatively reads TRBD1 or TRBD2 (6 bases each). The CDR3 sequence is 12 residues long. Germline lookup yields CDR1 MNHEY and CDR2 SMNVEV (reference sequence). V lost 6 bases and J 13 bases, leaving 16 bases between the germline ends. The CDR3 protein is CASRPWRGFQFF. CDR3 coding DNA: TGTGCCAGCAGACCCTGGAGGGGGTTTCAGTTCTTC.

This chain uses TRBV7-9 with TRBJ1-1; no definite D call. V was shortened by 3 bases and J by 0 bases, with 14 bases between the two germline ends. This CDR3 region has 16 residues. Germline V lookup: CDR1 SEHNR, CDR2 FQNEAQ (reference sequence). In DNA form, the CDR3 reads TGTGCCAGCAGCTTGGGCCTCCGGCTTGTGAACACTGAAGCTTTCTTT. The encoded protein is CASSLGLRLVNTEAFF.

V usage is TRBV30 and J usage is TRBJ1-3; 8 bases are a match to TRBD1. CDR1 and CDR2 from the germline V gene are GTSNPN and SVGIG (reference sequence). The CDR3 has 17 amino acids. The V segment lost 3 bases and the J segment 0 bases; nucleotides outside the gene matches: 10. CDR3 sequence (DNA): TGTGCCTGGAGGGGCCAGGGACAGGCGTCCTCTGGAAACACCATATATTTT. Translated, it gives CAWRGQGQASSGNTIYF.

V usage is TRBV28 and J usage is TRBJ1-1, with D possibly TRBD1 on 5 matching bases. Trimming left V 7 bases short and J 0 bases short, with 15 bases between. Germline lookup yields CDR1 MDHEN and CDR2 SYDVKM. CDR3 length: 15 residues. CDR3 nucleotides: TGTGCCAGCAACGGGGGTGGATTCTTGAACACTGAAGCTTTCTTT. It translates to CASNGGGFLNTEAFF.